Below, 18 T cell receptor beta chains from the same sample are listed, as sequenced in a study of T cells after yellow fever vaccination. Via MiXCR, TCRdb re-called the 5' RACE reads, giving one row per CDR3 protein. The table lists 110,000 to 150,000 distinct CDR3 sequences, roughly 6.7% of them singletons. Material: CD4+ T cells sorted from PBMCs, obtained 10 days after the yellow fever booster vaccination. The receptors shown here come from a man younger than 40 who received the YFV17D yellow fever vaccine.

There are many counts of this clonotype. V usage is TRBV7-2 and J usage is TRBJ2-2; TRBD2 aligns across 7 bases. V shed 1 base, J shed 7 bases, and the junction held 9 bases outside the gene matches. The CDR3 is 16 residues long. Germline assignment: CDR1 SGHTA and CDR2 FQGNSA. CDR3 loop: CASSLGPSGSHGELFF. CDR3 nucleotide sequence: TGTGCCAGCAGCTTAGGGCCTAGCGGTAGCCACGGGGAGCTGTTTTTT.

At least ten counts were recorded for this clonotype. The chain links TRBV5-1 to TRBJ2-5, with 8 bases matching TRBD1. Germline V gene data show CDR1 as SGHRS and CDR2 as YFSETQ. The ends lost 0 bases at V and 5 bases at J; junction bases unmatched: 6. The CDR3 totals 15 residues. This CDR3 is CASSLDLDREETQYF. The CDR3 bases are TGCGCCAGCAGCTTGGACTTGGACAGGGAGGAGACCCAGTACTTC.

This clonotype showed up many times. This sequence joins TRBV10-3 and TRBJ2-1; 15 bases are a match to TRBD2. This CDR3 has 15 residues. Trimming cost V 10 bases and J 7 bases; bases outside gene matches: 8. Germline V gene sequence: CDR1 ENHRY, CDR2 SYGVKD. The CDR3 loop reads CATTGLAGGPNEQFF. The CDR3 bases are TGTGCCACCACCGGACTAGCGGGAGGGCCGAATGAGCAGTTCTTC.

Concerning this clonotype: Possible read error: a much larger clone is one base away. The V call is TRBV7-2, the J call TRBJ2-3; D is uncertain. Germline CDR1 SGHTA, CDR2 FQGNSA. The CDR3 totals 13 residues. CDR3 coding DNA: TGTGCCAGCAGCCGCAAGGGCACAGATACGCTGTATTTT. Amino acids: CASSRKGTDTLYF. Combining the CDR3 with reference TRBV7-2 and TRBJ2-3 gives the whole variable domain GAGVSQSPSNKVTEKGKDVELRCDPISGHTALYWYRQSLGQGLEFLIYFQGNSAPDKSGLPSDRFSAERTGGSVSTLTIQRTQQEDSAVYLCASSRKGTDTLYFGPGTRLTVL.

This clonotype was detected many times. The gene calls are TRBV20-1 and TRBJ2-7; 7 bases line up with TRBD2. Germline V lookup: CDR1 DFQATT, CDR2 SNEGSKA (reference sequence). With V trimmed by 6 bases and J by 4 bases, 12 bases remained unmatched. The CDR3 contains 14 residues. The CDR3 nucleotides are TGCAGTGCGACGAGCGGGGATTTAACTTACGAGCAGTACTTC. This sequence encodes CSATSGDLTYEQYF.

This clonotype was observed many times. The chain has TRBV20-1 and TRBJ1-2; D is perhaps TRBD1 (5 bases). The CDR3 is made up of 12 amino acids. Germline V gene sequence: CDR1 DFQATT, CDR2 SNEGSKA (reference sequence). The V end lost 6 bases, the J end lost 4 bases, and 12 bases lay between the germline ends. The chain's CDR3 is CSATGGSYGYTF. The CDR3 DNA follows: TGCAGTGCCACCGGGGGATCCTATGGCTACACCTTC.

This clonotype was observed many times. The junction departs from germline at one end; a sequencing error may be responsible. The CDR3 DNA reads as TGTGCCAGCAGCTTGGGACAATCCTCCTACGAGCAGTACTTC. This gives the protein CASSLGQSSYEQYF. The chain recombines TRBV5-1 with TRBJ2-7; tentatively, D is TRBD1 (6 bases). In germline, CDR1 is SGHRS, CDR2 YFSETQ. The length of the CDR3 is 14 residues. Full variable domain (missing parts from reference TRBV5-1 and TRBJ2-7): KAGVTQTPRYLIKTRGQQVTLSCSPISGHRSVSWYQQTPGQGLQFLFEYFSETQRNKGNFPGRFSGRQFSNSRSEMNVSTLELGDSALYLCASSLGQSSYEQYFGPGTRLTVT.

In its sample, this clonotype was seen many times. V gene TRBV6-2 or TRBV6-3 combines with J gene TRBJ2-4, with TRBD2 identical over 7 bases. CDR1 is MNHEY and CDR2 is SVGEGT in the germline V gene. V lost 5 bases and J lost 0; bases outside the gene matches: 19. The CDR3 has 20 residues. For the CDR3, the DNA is TGTGCCAGCAGTAACCTGACTAGCTCAGGTTTGGCGGGAGCCAAAAACATTCAGTACTTC. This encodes CASSNLTSSGLAGAKNIQYF.

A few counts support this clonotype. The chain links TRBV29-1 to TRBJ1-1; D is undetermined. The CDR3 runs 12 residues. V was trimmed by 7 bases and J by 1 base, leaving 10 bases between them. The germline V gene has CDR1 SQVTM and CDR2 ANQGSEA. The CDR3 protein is CSALPENTEAFF. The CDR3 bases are TGCAGCGCCCTGCCGGAGAACACTGAAGCTTTCTTT.

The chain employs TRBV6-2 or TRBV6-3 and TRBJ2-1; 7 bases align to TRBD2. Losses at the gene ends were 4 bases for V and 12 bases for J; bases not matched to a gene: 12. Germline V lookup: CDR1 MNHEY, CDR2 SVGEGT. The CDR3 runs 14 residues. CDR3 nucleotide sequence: TGTGCCAGCAGTTTAATGCCGCAGCGGGACTTGCAGTTCTTC. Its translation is CASSLMPQRDLQFF.

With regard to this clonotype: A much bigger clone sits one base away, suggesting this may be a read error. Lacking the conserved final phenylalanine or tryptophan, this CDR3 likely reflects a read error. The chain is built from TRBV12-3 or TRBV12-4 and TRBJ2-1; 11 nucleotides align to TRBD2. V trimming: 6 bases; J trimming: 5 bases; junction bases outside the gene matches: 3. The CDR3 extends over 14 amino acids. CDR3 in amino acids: CASRGLAGHNEQFL. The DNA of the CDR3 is TGTGCCAGCAGAGGACTAGCGGGCCACAATGAGCAGTTCCTC.

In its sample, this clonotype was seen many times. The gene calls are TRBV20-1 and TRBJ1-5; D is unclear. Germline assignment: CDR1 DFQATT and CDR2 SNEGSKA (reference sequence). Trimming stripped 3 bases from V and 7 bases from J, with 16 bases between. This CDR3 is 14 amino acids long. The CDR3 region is CSASKAEGIQPQHF. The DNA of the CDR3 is TGCAGTGCTAGTAAGGCTGAGGGTATCCAGCCCCAGCATTTT.

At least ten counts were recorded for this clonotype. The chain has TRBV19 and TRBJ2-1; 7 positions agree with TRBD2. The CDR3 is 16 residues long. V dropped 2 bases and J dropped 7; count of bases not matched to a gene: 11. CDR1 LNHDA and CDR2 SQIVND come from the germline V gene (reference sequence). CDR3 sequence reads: CASSIIGASGLNEQFF. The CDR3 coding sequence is TGTGCCAGTAGTATAATCGGGGCTAGCGGTTTGAATGAGCAGTTCTTC.

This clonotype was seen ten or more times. DNA for the CDR3: TGTGCCAGCAACACACAGGGCCCCAGGTACGAGCAGTACTTC. Its translation: CASNTQGPRYEQYF. The chain employs TRBV21-1 and TRBJ2-7; the table's D call, TRBD2, was not checked against the DNA. TRBV21-1 is a documented pseudogene. This CDR3 contains 14 residues.

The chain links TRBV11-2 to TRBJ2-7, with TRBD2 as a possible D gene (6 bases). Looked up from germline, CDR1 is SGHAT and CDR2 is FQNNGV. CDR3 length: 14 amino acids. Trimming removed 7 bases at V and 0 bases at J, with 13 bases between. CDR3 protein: CASTRDSSSYEQYF. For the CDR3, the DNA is TGTGCCAGCACCCGGGACTCGAGCTCCTACGAGCAGTACTTC.

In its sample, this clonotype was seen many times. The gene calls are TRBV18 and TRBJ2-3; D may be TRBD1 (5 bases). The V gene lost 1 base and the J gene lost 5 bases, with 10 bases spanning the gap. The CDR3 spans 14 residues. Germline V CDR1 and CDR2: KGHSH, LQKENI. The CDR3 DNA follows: TGTGCCAGCTCACCACGGGGCGCTCAAGATACGCAGTATTTT. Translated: CASSPRGAQDTQYF.

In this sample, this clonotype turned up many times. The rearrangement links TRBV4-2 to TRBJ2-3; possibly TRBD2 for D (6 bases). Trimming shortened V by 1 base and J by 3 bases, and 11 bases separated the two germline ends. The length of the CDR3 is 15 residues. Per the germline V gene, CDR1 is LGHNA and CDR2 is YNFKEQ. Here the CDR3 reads CASSQVLGRTDTQYF. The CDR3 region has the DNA TGTGCCAGCAGCCAAGTGCTAGGGAGGACAGATACGCAGTATTTT.

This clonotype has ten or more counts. The CDR3 spells CASKTSGPGELFF. CDR3 sequence (DNA): TGTGCCAGCAAAACTAGCGGGCCCGGGGAGCTGTTTTTT. The chain recombines TRBV6-6 with TRBJ2-2, with 9 bases lining up with TRBD2. The CDR3 spans 13 residues. Germline CDR1 MNHNY, CDR2 SVGAGI (reference sequence). Trimming took 7 bases from V and 6 from J; bases not matched to a gene: 3.